This is a list of T cell receptor beta chains from one sample in a study of cytomegalovirus exposure and HLA in healthy donors. This table comes from immunoSEQ multiplex PCR, and its TCRdb copy is limited to in-frame clones, with some not included. The data show about 130,000 clones, less than 85% seen once. Sequenced input: PBMCs. The receptor set was obtained from a man aged 40-49 years in good health and CMV-seronegative. Each CDR3 is given with its conserved first and last residue. D genes are given only for firm matches. A row's size may be missing; if present it is once, few, many or a size class.

>NA|TRBJ2-7|NA|TRBV30
CAWSVEGTYEQYF
TGTGCCTGGAGTGTGGAGGGGACCTACGAGCAGTACTTC
>NA|TRBJ2-2|TRBD1|TRBV5-4
CASSLIERTGLGGELFF
TGTGCCAGCAGCTTAATCGAGAGGACAGGGTTGGGCGGGGAGCTGTTTTTT
>NA|TRBJ2-5|TRBD1|TRBV9
CASSVAVGTGQETQYF
TGTGCCAGCAGCGTAGCAGTGGGGACAGGACAAGAGACCCAGTACTTC
>NA|TRBJ2-2|TRBD1|TRBV7-7
CAGSEDRANTGELFF
TGTGCCGGCAGCGAGGACAGGGCGAACACCGGGGAGCTGTTTTTT
>NA|TRBJ2-1|TRBD2|TRBV9
CASSKGGTSRSNEQFF
TGTGCCAGCTCCAAAGGCGGGACTAGCAGATCGAATGAGCAGTTCTTC
>NA|TRBJ2-7|TRBD2|TRBV5-6
CASSLWASGRNEQYF
TGTGCCAGCAGCTTGTGGGCTAGCGGGAGGAACGAGCAGTACTTC
>NA|TRBJ1-3|NA|TRBV21-1
CASSNSRDRGHYSGNTIYF
TGTGCCAGCAGCAATTCCCGAGACAGGGGGCATTACTCTGGAAACACCATATATTTT
>few|TRBJ2-3|TRBD2|TRBV6-6
CASRGEADTQYF
TGTGCCAGCCGGGGGGAGGCAGATACGCAGTATTTT
>NA|TRBJ2-7|NA|TRBV6-1
CATATGFAYEQYF
TGTGCCACCGCGACAGGCTTTGCCTACGAGCAGTACTTC
>NA|TRBJ1-2|NA|TRBV30
CAWSPPGGLYGYTF
TGTGCCTGGAGCCCTCCGGGCGGACTCTATGGCTACACCTTC
>NA|TRBJ1-2|TRBD1|TRBV5-6
CASSLGSRGHDYGYTF
TGTGCCAGCAGCTTGGGATCCAGGGGGCACGACTATGGCTACACCTTC
>once|TRBJ1-2|TRBD1|TRBV7-2
CASSTGSGGYGYTF
TGTGCCAGCAGCACCGGGTCAGGGGGCTATGGCTACACCTTC
>NA|TRBJ1-2|NA|TRBV6-1
CASSESGTSLYGYTF
TGTGCCAGCAGTGAATCGGGGACAAGCCTCTATGGCTACACCTTC
>few|TRBJ1-2|NA|TRBV9
CASSPTGLDGYTF
TGTGCCAGCAGTCCTACAGGGTTGGATGGCTACACCTTC
>NA|TRBJ2-2|NA|TRBV2
CASSTEGLHTGELFF
TGTGCCAGCAGTACAGAAGGACTTCACACCGGGGAGCTGTTTTTT
>NA|TRBJ2-2|TRBD1|TRBV5-1
CASSDRTGATGELFF
TGCGCCAGCAGCGACCGGACAGGGGCGACCGGGGAGCTGTTTTTT
>NA|TRBJ2-5|TRBD1|TRBV18
CASSPLADRVETQYF
TGTGCCAGCTCACCTCTTGCTGACAGGGTAGAGACCCAGTACTTC
>NA|TRBJ2-2|NA|TRBV4-2
CASSGTGAGELFF
TGTGCCAGCAGCGGTACGGGAGCCGGGGAGCTGTTTTTT
>NA|TRBJ2-2|TRBD2|TRBV5-1
CASSWGLADTGELFF
TGCGCCAGCAGCTGGGGACTAGCGGACACCGGGGAGCTGTTTTTT
>NA|TRBJ1-2|NA|TRBV28
CASHGTVNYGYTF
TGTGCCAGCCATGGCACAGTAAACTATGGCTACACCTTC
>NA|TRBJ2-6|NA|TRBV5-1
CASSLPLSGANVLTF
TGCGCCAGCAGCTTGCCTCTCTCTGGGGCCAACGTCCTGACTTTC
>NA|TRBJ1-5|NA|TRBV15
CATRGHQPQHF
TGTGCCACCAGGGGGCATCAGCCCCAGCATTTT
>NA|TRBJ1-4|TRBD1|TRBV25-1
CASVRTGAGEKLFF
TGTGCCAGCGTACGGACAGGGGCAGGAGAAAAACTGTTTTTT
>NA|TRBJ1-2|TRBD1|TRBV7-2
CASRSGTGFYGYTF
TGTGCCAGCAGGTCCGGGACAGGGTTCTATGGCTACACCTTC
>NA|TRBJ2-2|NA|TRBV28
CASSRGVVPSRGSCFF
NA
>NA|TRBJ2-3|TRBD2|TRBV19
CASRLAGYDTDTQYF
TGTGCCAGTAGGTTAGCGGGTTACGACACAGATACGCAGTATTTT
>NA|TRBJ2-1|NA|TRBV6-6
CASSYSNNEQFF
TGTGCCAGCAGTTACTCCAACAATGAGCAGTTCTTC
>NA|TRBJ2-3|NA|TRBV4-1
CASSQDRGVGDTQYF
TGCGCCAGCAGCCAAGACAGGGGGGTGGGAGATACGCAGTATTTT
>NA|TRBJ2-5|TRBD1|TRBV15
CATGRDRGETQYF
TGTGCCACCGGGCGGGACAGGGGGGAGACCCAGTACTTC
>NA|TRBJ2-5|NA|TRBV5-4
CASSLPLGQTERETQYF
TGTGCCAGCAGCCTACCCTTGGGACAAACAGAGCGGGAGACCCAGTACTTC
>NA|TRBJ1-1|NA|TRBV28
CASSLGAGEAFF
TGTGCCAGCAGTTTAGGGGCAGGTGAAGCTTTCTTT
>NA|TRBJ2-7|TRBD2|TRBV5-6
CASAAGTSGGSYEQYF
TGTGCCAGCGCGGCGGGGACTAGCGGGGGCTCCTACGAGCAGTACTTC
>once|TRBJ2-5|NA|TRBV7-6
CASSQETGNQETQYF
TGTGCCAGCAGCCAAGAAACGGGAAACCAAGAGACCCAGTACTTC
>NA|TRBJ2-6|NA|TRBV5-4
CASSRDSGANVLTF
TGTGCCAGCAGCCGGGATTCTGGGGCCAACGTCCTGACTTTC
>NA|TRBJ1-3|NA|TRBV2
CASDYSGNTIYF
TGTGCCAGCGACTACTCTGGAAACACCATATATTTT
>NA|TRBJ2-6|TRBD1|TRBV27
CASTFLGTGQAGANVLTF
TGTGCCAGCACCTTCTTGGGGACAGGGCAGGCTGGGGCCAACGTCCTGACTTTC
>NA|TRBJ2-7|NA|TRBV28
CASRQQGSPYEQYF
TGTGCCAGCAGGCAGCAGGGTTCCCCCTACGAGCAGTACTTC
>NA|TRBJ1-3|TRBD1|TRBV2
CASKGTGPGNTIYF
TGTGCCAGCAAGGGGACAGGGCCTGGAAACACCATATATTTT
>NA|TRBJ1-1|TRBD1|TRBV4-2
CASSQEGQGRRSTEAFF
TGTGCCAGCAGCCAAGAGGGACAGGGGCGTCGGAGCACTGAAGCTTTCTTT
>few|TRBJ1-1|TRBD1|TRBV7-9
CASSLAGQATEAFF
TGTGCCAGCAGCTTAGCGGGACAGGCCACTGAAGCTTTCTTT
>once|TRBJ2-7|NA|TRBV5-1
CASSPDNYEQYF
TGCGCCAGCAGCCCTGACAACTACGAGCAGTACTTC
>NA|TRBJ1-3|TRBD1|TRBV28
CATEQGDLQDTIYF
TGTGCCACGGAGCAGGGGGACCTTCAGGACACCATATATTTT
>NA|TRBJ1-5|NA|TRBV28
CASSLLGRVKQPQHF
TGTGCCAGCAGTTTATTAGGCAGGGTCAAGCAGCCCCAGCATTTT
>NA|TRBJ2-6|NA|TRBV5-4
CASSQPSAGANVLTF
TGTGCCAGCAGCCAACCCTCGGCTGGGGCCAACGTCCTGACTTTC
>NA|TRBJ1-5|NA|TRBV28
CASRERQAYQPQHF
TGTGCCAGCAGGGAACGGCAGGCCTATCAGCCCCAGCATTTT
>NA|TRBJ2-2|NA|TRBV28
CASSSIKGGVRTGELFF
TGTGCCAGCAGTTCTATAAAGGGGGGGGTGCGCACCGGGGAGCTGTTTTTT
>NA|TRBJ2-1|TRBD1|TRBV7-3
CASSPRQGGNEQFF
TGTGCCAGCAGCCCACGACAGGGCGGCAATGAGCAGTTCTTC
>NA|TRBJ2-1|TRBD2|TRBV30
CAWSPSGYNEQFF
TGTGCCTGGAGTCCTAGCGGATACAATGAGCAGTTCTTC
>NA|TRBJ2-5|TRBD1|TRBV9
CASSVGQVLQETQYF
TGTGCCAGCAGCGTGGGACAGGTGCTCCAAGAGACCCAGTACTTC
>NA|TRBJ2-3|TRBD2|TRBV4-1
CATSSGGLSTDTQYF
TGCGCCACTTCTAGCGGGGGACTTAGCACAGATACGCAGTATTTT
>NA|TRBJ2-5|NA|TRBV2
CASSGVGGWETQYF
TGTGCCAGCAGTGGGGTGGGGGGTTGGGAGACCCAGTACTTC
>few|TRBJ2-2|TRBD1|TRBV2
CASSDRGLGELFF
TGTGCCAGCTCGGACAGGGGGCTCGGGGAGCTGTTTTTT
>NA|TRBJ2-7|NA|TRBV27
CASSPRDMPYEQYF
TGTGCCAGCAGCCCCCGGGACATGCCCTACGAGCAGTACTTC
>NA|TRBJ1-3|NA|TRBV5-8
CASSGWAGASGNTIYF
TGTGCCAGCAGCGGCTGGGCGGGGGCGTCTGGAAACACCATATATTTT